The 27 T cell receptor beta chains presented below share a single source sample, sequenced in a study of neurological immune-mediated disorders. TCRdb used MiXCR to reprocess the 5' RACE reads, holding one entry per CDR3 protein. The sample has 50,000 or so distinct CDR3 sequences, around 3.4% seen once. The sequenced material came from PBMCs. The receptors were gathered from a man aged 40-50 years with multiple sclerosis.

At least ten counts were recorded for this clonotype. The chain has TRBV5-1 and TRBJ1-1, with 7 bases identical to TRBD1. CDR3 length: 16 residues. Germline V gene sequence: CDR1 SGHRS, CDR2 YFSETQ. Losses at the gene ends were 0 bases for V and 4 bases for J; bases not matched to a gene: 9. In nucleotides, the CDR3 is TGCGCCAGCAGCTTGGGGGGAGGGGGCGCGTCCACTGAAGCTTTCTTT. Its protein is CASSLGGGGASTEAFF.

This clonotype has just a few counts. One junction end does not reproduce the germline sequence, and a read error may be involved. The V and J genes are TRBV6-1 and TRBJ2-3; 9 nucleotides align to TRBD2. Germline lookup yields CDR1 MNHNS and CDR2 SASEGT. The CDR3 has 15 amino acids. CDR3 amino acids: CASSQAGGNTDTQYF. The CDR3 coding sequence is TGTGCCAGCAGTCAAGCGGGGGGAAACACAGATACGCAGTATTTT.

In its sample, this clonotype was seen many times. The chain has TRBV12-3 or TRBV12-4 and TRBJ1-6; D perhaps matches TRBD1 (6 bases). The CDR3 extends over 15 amino acids. Trimming shortened V by 5 bases and J by 5 bases, and 13 bases separated the two germline ends. CDR3 residues: CASSDLTGDNSPLHF. CDR3 DNA sequence: TGTGCCAGCAGTGACCTGACAGGAGATAATTCACCCCTCCACTTT.

Many counts were recorded for this clonotype. The chain is built from TRBV5-4 and TRBJ2-5; D is uncertain. Germline assignment: CDR1 SGHNT and CDR2 YYREEE (reference sequence). V was cut by 1 base and J by 3 bases, with 16 bases left in between. The CDR3 has 16 residues. The CDR3 sequence is CASSLRLGGGEETQYF. CDR3 DNA sequence: TGTGCCAGCAGCTTGCGCTTGGGCGGTGGAGAAGAGACCCAGTACTTC.

This clonotype was observed many times. The J gene is TRBJ2-6, the V gene TRBV7-6; tentatively, D is TRBD1 (5 bases). V gave up 1 base and J gave up 0 bases, with 16 bases separating them. Per germline, CDR1 SGHVS and CDR2 FNYEAQ. CDR3 size: 19 residues. CDR3 in amino acids: CASSLEAQGAVSGANVLTF. DNA for the CDR3: TGTGCCAGCAGCTTAGAAGCCCAGGGTGCTGTCTCTGGGGCCAACGTCCTGACTTTC.

This clonotype was picked up many times. The V gene is TRBV5-5, the J gene TRBJ2-3; tentative D call: TRBD1 (5 bases). The CDR3 is 13 residues long. The V end lost 4 bases, the J end lost 0 bases, and 6 bases lay between the germline ends. The germline CDR1 and CDR2 sequences are SGHKS and YYEKEE (reference sequence). The chain's CDR3 is CASSGASTDTQYF. CDR3 nucleotide sequence: TGTGCCAGCAGCGGGGCTAGCACAGATACGCAGTATTTT.

In its sample, this clonotype was seen many times. V usage is TRBV7-7 and J usage is TRBJ1-5, with 10 nucleotides matching TRBD1. The CDR3 has 19 amino acids. V lost 5 bases to trimming and J lost 2 bases; unmatched junction nucleotides: 15. Germline loops: CDR1 SSHAT, CDR2 FNYEAQ (reference sequence). The CDR3 DNA reads as TGTGCCAGCAGCCCCCACCCGGGACAGGGGTTTATTGGCAATCAGCCCCAGCATTTT. Its protein product is CASSPHPGQGFIGNQPQHF.

Comments on this clonotype: This CDR3 fails to terminate in the conserved phenylalanine or tryptophan, so it likely reflects a read error. This chain uses TRBV14 with TRBJ2-1; D remains unclear. V lost 1 base to trimming and J lost 6 bases, with 1 base between them. The CDR3 spans 11 residues. Germline loops: CDR1 SGHDN, CDR2 FVKESK. The CDR3 reads CASSQGNEQFN. CDR3 nucleotides: TGTGCCAGCAGCCAAGGCAATGAGCAGTTCAAC.

This clonotype was recorded at least ten times. This sequence joins TRBV6-6 and TRBJ1-4; the match to TRBD1 covers 8 bases. Germline-derived CDR1 and CDR2 are MNHNY and SVGAGI (reference sequence). The ends lost 5 bases at V and 5 bases at J; junction bases unmatched: 4. This CDR3 comprises 14 residues. The DNA of the CDR3 is TGTGCCAGCAGTGACAGGGGCCAGAATGAAAAACTGTTTTTT. Its protein is CASSDRGQNEKLFF.

In the case of this clonotype: The CDR3 does not close with the conserved phenylalanine or tryptophan, likely indicating a read error. The chain has TRBV3-1 and TRBJ1-2; no definite D call. This CDR3 region has 12 residues. Germline V gene sequence: CDR1 LGHDT, CDR2 YNNKEL (reference sequence). V lost 2 bases to trimming and J lost 7 bases, with 8 bases between them. For the CDR3, the DNA is TGTGCCAGCAGCCAACAGACACTTGGCTACACCAAC. Protein: CASSQQTLGYTN.

This clonotype was observed at least ten times. This chain uses TRBV7-2 with TRBJ2-1, with TRBD2 matching 7 bases. The CDR3 has 16 amino acids. V shed 4 bases and J 4 bases; nucleotides not matched to a gene: 10. Germline values: CDR1 SGHTA, CDR2 FQGNSA. In DNA, the CDR3 is TGTGCCAGCAGCTCTAGGGGATCAGCGGGGTACAATGAGCAGTTCTTC. This sequence encodes CASSSRGSAGYNEQFF.

Notes on this clonotype: The junction and the germline gene differ at one end; a read error may be behind it. The genes are TRBV5-5 and TRBJ1-5; D is unresolved. CDR3 size: 14 residues. In germline, CDR1 is SGHKS, CDR2 YYEKEE (reference sequence). For the CDR3, the DNA is TGTGCCAGCAGCTTCAAAGATAGCAATCAGCCCCAGAATTTT. It specifies CASSFKDSNQPQNF.

This clonotype was detected a few times. J is TRBJ2-1 and V is TRBV11-2; D not resolved. The germline gives CDR1 SGHAT, CDR2 FQNNGV. This CDR3 region has 16 residues. Deletions cut 1 base from V and 6 bases from J, with 16 bases between. CDR3: CASSLVFEYRVNEQFF. The CDR3 DNA reads TGTGCCAGCAGCTTAGTGTTCGAGTATAGGGTCAATGAGCAGTTCTTC.

This clonotype was seen repeatedly, ten times or more. Its ends do not fully match the called genes, so a read error is possible. The J gene is TRBJ1-5, the V gene TRBV28; possibly TRBD1 for D (5 bases). The CDR3 is 15 residues long. CDR1 and CDR2 from the germline V gene are MDHEN and SYDVKM. CDR3 residues: CASSRQTIGNQPQNF. DNA for the CDR3: TGTGCCAGCAGTCGACAGACAATAGGCAATCAGCCCCAGAATTTT.

This clonotype was counted many times. The V call is TRBV19, the J call TRBJ2-4; TRBD1 is a possible D gene (6 bases). The ends were cut back, 9 bases at V and 3 bases at J, with 9 bases in the middle. Germline V gene sequence: CDR1 LNHDA, CDR2 SQIVND (reference sequence). The CDR3 is 12 residues long. The CDR3 spells CASEQGKNIQYF. In nucleotides, the CDR3 is TGTGCCAGCGAACAGGGCAAAAACATTCAGTACTTC.

The chain recombines TRBV11-3 with TRBJ2-3; TRBD1 is a possible D gene (6 bases). Trimming stripped 6 bases from V and 2 bases from J, with 18 bases between. CDR3 size: 16 residues. The germline V gene has CDR1 SGHNT and CDR2 YENEEA. The CDR3 sequence: CASSRVRQAVTDTQYF. For the CDR3, the DNA is TGTGCCAGCAGTAGAGTACGACAGGCGGTCACAGATACGCAGTATTTT.

This clonotype was recorded a few times. V is TRBV20-1 and J is TRBJ1-3; D remains ambiguous. V lost 6 bases, J lost 1 base, and 13 bases lay in between. This CDR3 spans 14 amino acids. The germline CDR1 and CDR2 sequences are DFQATT and SNEGSKA (reference sequence). This chain's CDR3 is CSAPGRESGNTIYF. CDR3 sequence (DNA): TGCAGTGCCCCCGGGCGGGAATCTGGAAACACCATATATTTT.

Of note for this clonotype: The CDR3 carries no conserved terminal phenylalanine or tryptophan, so it likely arises from a read error. The chain carries TRBV9 and TRBJ2-1; TRBD2 matches at 9 bases. The CDR3 extends over 15 amino acids. J gave up 8 bases and V 3 bases, and 9 bases lay outside the gene matches. Germline-derived CDR1 and CDR2 are SGDLS and YYNGEE. This CDR3 is CASSDRGTSRHEQFN. Written as DNA, the CDR3 is TGTGCCAGCAGCGACCGCGGGACTAGCCGCCATGAGCAGTTCAAC.

Regarding this clonotype: This may be a read error: a much more frequent sequence differs by one nucleotide. The chain combines TRBV25-1 with TRBJ2-1; D gene uncertain. The CDR3 has 11 amino acids. Germline V gives CDR1 MGHDK, CDR2 SYGVNS. The CDR3 DNA reads TGTACCAGCAGTGGGGAAAGGGTGCAGTTCTTC. Protein product: CTSSGERVQFF.

This clonotype was detected many times. This chain links TRBV5-5 with TRBJ2-3; D ambiguous. Between the trimmed V and J ends, which lost 1 base and 5 bases, there was a span of 11 bases. This CDR3 is built from 14 residues. The germline CDR1 and CDR2 sequences are SGHKS and YYEKEE (reference sequence). The chain's CDR3 is CASSLWGWEDTQYF. CDR3 in DNA: TGTGCCAGCAGCTTGTGGGGTTGGGAAGATACGCAGTATTTT.

Ten or more counts support this clonotype. This chain joins TRBV12-3 or TRBV12-4 and TRBJ1-2; D not resolved. Trimming cost V 6 bases and J 7 bases, with 12 bases left between them. This CDR3 spans 12 amino acids. CDR3 region: CASSPLRAGYTF. The CDR3 DNA is TGTGCCAGCAGCCCATTGCGGGCTGGCTACACCTTC.

The sample holds many counts of this clonotype. V usage is TRBV7-9 and J usage is TRBJ2-1, with 8 bases matching TRBD2. V trimming: 4 bases; J trimming: 5 bases; junction bases outside the gene matches: 22. The CDR3 has 20 residues. CDR1 is SEHNR and CDR2 is FQNEAQ in the germline V gene (reference sequence). CDR3 protein: CASSSRWAIMDGGANNEQFF. CDR3 nucleotide sequence: TGTGCCAGCAGCTCCCGATGGGCCATAATGGACGGGGGGGCCAACAATGAGCAGTTCTTC. The full variable domain, in which reference TRBV7-9 and TRBJ2-1 provide the parts outside the CDR3, is DTGVSQNPRHKITKRGQNVTFRCDPISEHNRLYWYRQTLGQGPEFLTYFQNEAQLEKSRLLSDRFSAERPKGSFSTLEIQRTEQGDSAMYLCASSSRWAIMDGGANNEQFFGPGTRLTVL.

In this sample, this clonotype turned up many times. The chain is built from TRBV5-1 and TRBJ1-6; 8 positions agree with TRBD1. With V trimmed by 0 bases and J by 10 bases, 9 bases remained unmatched. This CDR3 has 16 amino acids. Germline lookup yields CDR1 SGHRS and CDR2 YFSETQ. CDR3 sequence (DNA): TGCGCCAGCAGCTTGGGCCCGGACAGGGCCAACTCACCCCTCCACTTT. It is translated as CASSLGPDRANSPLHF.

This clonotype was counted only a few times. One junction end disagrees with the germline gene, perhaps due to a read error. V usage is TRBV20-1 and J usage is TRBJ1-5, with D possibly being TRBD1 (5 bases). The length of the CDR3 is 14 residues. In germline, CDR1 is DFQATT, CDR2 SNEGSKA (reference sequence). DNA for the CDR3: TGCAGTGCTAGTCTCAGGGTTGGGCGTCAGCCCCAGAATTTT. This sequence encodes CSASLRVGRQPQNF.

This clonotype has a count of ten or more. The J gene is TRBJ2-5, the V gene TRBV6-5; TRBD1 aligns across 7 bases. J gave up 5 bases and V 2 bases, and 2 bases lay outside the gene matches. Germline V lookup: CDR1 MNHEY, CDR2 SVGAGI. The CDR3 contains 13 residues. CDR3 in amino acids: CASSYRGLETQYF. In nucleotides, the CDR3 is TGTGCCAGCAGTTACAGGGGGCTGGAGACCCAGTACTTC.

This clonotype showed up just a few times. A read error is likely, as this CDR3 ends without the conserved phenylalanine or tryptophan. The V and J genes are TRBV20-1 and TRBJ2-5; D gene unclear. The CDR3 loop spans 14 amino acids. The germline gives CDR1 DFQATT, CDR2 SNEGSKA (reference sequence). V was trimmed by 0 bases and J by 1 base, leaving 9 bases between them. The CDR3 region is CSARDGNAQETQYN. The CDR3 nucleotides are TGCAGTGCTAGAGATGGGAACGCCCAAGAGACCCAGTACAAC.

This clonotype has ten or more counts. The chain recombines TRBV5-1 with TRBJ1-1; TRBD1 might be the D (6 bases). This CDR3 comprises 14 residues. V lost 7 bases to trimming and J lost 6 bases, with 19 bases between them. Germline CDR1 reads SGHRS; CDR2 reads YFSETQ. The DNA of the CDR3 is TGCGCCAGCGGCCGAGGGGGGGAAGCGGCTGAAGCTTTCTTT. Amino acid sequence: CASGRGGEAAEAFF.